Listed below are T cell receptor beta chains from one sample, sequenced in a study of T cells in Graves' hyperthyroidism and ophthalmopathy. In TCRdb, the multiplex PCR reads were re-called with MiXCR into one record per CDR3 protein. Of almost 600,000 distinct CDR3 sequences in the sample, around 46% are singletons; the top ten hold around 7.7%. The sequencing input was peripheral blood or thyroid tissue (not recorded which). These receptors originate from a woman under 30 with Graves' hyperthyroidism. CDR3s include the opening cysteine and the closing phenylalanine or tryptophan. Each record gives: D gene, clone size, J gene, V gene, CDR3 DNA, CDR3 protein. D genes are given only for firm matches. The size field is filled for only some rows; it gives once, few, many or a size class.

D: TRBD1
size: .
J: TRBJ1-5
V: TRBV30
DNA: TGTGCCTGGAACTCCGGGACAGGGGTGAATCAGCCCCAGCATTTT
CDR3: CAWNSGTGVNQPQHF

D: .
size: .
J: TRBJ2-2
V: TRBV7-4
DNA: TGTGCCAGCAGCAAGATGGGACAGAACACCGGGGAGCTGTTTTTT
CDR3: CASSKMGQNTGELFF

D: TRBD1
size: .
J: TRBJ1-2
V: TRBV7-8
DNA: TGTGCCAGCAGCTTAGTAGGGGACAGGGGCTCGACTGGCTACACCTTC
CDR3: CASSLVGDRGSTGYTF

D: .
size: .
J: TRBJ1-4
V: TRBV6-6
DNA: TGTGCCAGCAGTTATCCGTCCGGAGGCACTGGAAAACTGTTTTTT
CDR3: CASSYPSGGTGKLFF

D: .
size: .
J: TRBJ2-7
V: TRBV7-7
DNA: TGTGCCAGCGGCTTAGGGCCTTCCCCGGGCAATGAGCAGCTCTTC
CDR3: CASGLGPSPGNEQLF

D: .
size: few
J: TRBJ1-2
V: TRBV9
DNA: TGTGCCAGCAGCGTAGTCTCAGGGGCGGGTGGCTACACCTTC
CDR3: CASSVVSGAGGYTF

D: TRBD1
size: .
J: TRBJ1-1
V: TRBV2
DNA: TGTGCCAGCAGTGGAGGGACAGGGGGCAAGTGGAGGACTGAAGCTTTCTTT
CDR3: CASSGGTGGKWRTEAFF

D: .
size: many
J: TRBJ1-1
V: TRBV5-6
DNA: TGTGCCAGCAGCGTCCGGGACTCAAACACTGAAGCTTTCTTT
CDR3: CASSVRDSNTEAFF

D: .
size: many
J: TRBJ1-1
V: TRBV29-1
DNA: TGCAGTGCTTGGGATCGCGGCACTGAAGCTTTCTTT
CDR3: CSAWDRGTEAFF

D: .
size: many
J: TRBJ1-4
V: TRBV7-6
DNA: TGTGCCAGCAGCTTAGGAACAGGGACTAATGAAAAACTGTTTTTT
CDR3: CASSLGTGTNEKLFF

D: .
size: few
J: TRBJ2-7
V: TRBV27
DNA: TGTGCCAGCAGTTTTACACCTTCCTACGAGCAGTACTTC
CDR3: CASSFTPSYEQYF

D: TRBD1
size: .
J: TRBJ2-1
V: TRBV7-2
DNA: TGTGCCAGCAGCCTTTCGGGACAGAGAAACAATGAGCAGTTCTTC
CDR3: CASSLSGQRNNEQFF

D: TRBD1
size: few
J: TRBJ2-1
V: TRBV13
DNA: TGTGCCAGCAGCCGACAGGGGAGTGAGCAGTTCTTC
CDR3: CASSRQGSEQFF

D: TRBD1
size: many
J: TRBJ2-2
V: TRBV2
DNA: TGTGCCAGCAGTTCGACAGGGTACAGGGAGCTGTTTTTT
CDR3: CASSSTGYRELFF

D: .
size: many
J: TRBJ1-5
V: TRBV2
DNA: TGTGCCAGCAAGGGGGGAGGATGGAATAGCAATCAGCCCCAGCATTTT
CDR3: CASKGGGWNSNQPQHF

D: .
size: many
J: TRBJ1-1
V: TRBV20-1
DNA: TGCAGTGCTAGTTTATATAGGCGGAACACTGAAGCTTTCTTT
CDR3: CSASLYRRNTEAFF

D: TRBD1
size: once
J: TRBJ1-6
V: TRBV20-1
DNA: TGCAGTGCGGACAGGACAGGGACCAATTCACCCCTCCACTTT
CDR3: CSADRTGTNSPLHF

D: TRBD2
size: few
J: TRBJ2-7
V: TRBV7-8
DNA: TGTGCCAGCAGCTTAACTAGCGGGATAAATGAGCAGTACTTC
CDR3: CASSLTSGINEQYF

D: .
size: .
J: TRBJ1-6
V: TRBV24-1
DNA: TGTGCCACCAGTGGAGAGAACAGGGATTCACCCCTCCACTTT
CDR3: CATSGENRDSPLHF

D: .
size: .
J: TRBJ1-5
V: TRBV9
DNA: TGTGCCAGCAGCGCCCAGGGAACTAGCAATCAGCCCCAGCATTTT
CDR3: CASSAQGTSNQPQHF

D: .
size: .
J: TRBJ1-2
V: TRBV29-1
DNA: TGCAGCGTTGAGACATTCTATGGCTACACCTTC
CDR3: CSVETFYGYTF

D: TRBD2
size: .
J: TRBJ2-5
V: TRBV7-9
DNA: TGTGCCAGCAGCTCAAGACTAGCGGGAGATGAGACCCAGTACTTC
CDR3: CASSSRLAGDETQYF

D: .
size: many
J: TRBJ1-1
V: TRBV20-1
DNA: TGCAGTGCTCGGGAATACACTGAAGCTTTCTTT
CDR3: CSAREYTEAFF

D: .
size: .
J: TRBJ2-5
V: TRBV2
DNA: TGTGCCAGCAGTTTAACGACGGTGGGGTCCCAGTACTTC
CDR3: CASSLTTVGSQYF

D: .
size: .
J: TRBJ1-2
V: TRBV7-9
DNA: TGTGCCAGCAGCATCTTTGCGGGGTTCGTCCGGGGGAACACCTTC
CDR3: CASSIFAGFVRGNTF

D: .
size: .
J: TRBJ2-1
V: TRBV15
DNA: TGTGCCACCAGCAGAGTCGTCTCTGGAAACACCTCCTACAATGAGCAGTTCTTC
CDR3: CATSRVVSGNTSYNEQFF